This T cell receptor beta chain comes out of a study of blood T cell repertoires in COVID-19. Looking at the study overall: COVID-19 samples, acute and convalescent, were from the United States, Italy and Spain. Sources were T cells, B-cell-depleted T cells, or PBMCs; the material itself was cDNA or gDNA.

Germline V CDR1 and CDR2: LGHDT, YNNKEL (reference sequence). The CDR3 has 15 residues. The germline V and J ends were trimmed by 1 base and 9 bases, with 13 bases remaining between them. In the authors' workflow: Amplification of reference gene primers provided the estimated nucleated cell counts. TCRdb's copy holds only in-frame clones and misses some; the assay was immunoSEQ multiplex PCR. D and trimming come from the DNA, and the V and J calls and clone size come from that table. This table has hundreds of thousands of clones, nearly 85% appearing once. Sequencing was done on a sample of peripheral blood. The clonotype originates from a human donor in a cohort sampled during active COVID-19. The genes are TRBV3-1 (or the pseudogene TRBV3-2) and TRBJ1-6; D is undetermined. CDR3 bases: TGTGCCAGCAGCCAAGTAGCACGATACGGTTCACCCCTCCACTTT. It is translated as CASSQVARYGSPLHF.